This TCR beta chain appears in the sequencing data of a study of T-cell reconstitution after alpha-beta-depleted transplantation in children. This CDR3 spans 14 amino acids. Germline CDR1 is SQVTM and CDR2 is ANQGSEA. Trimming removed 6 bases from V and 7 bases from J, with 16 bases in between. Unique molecular identifiers were built into the TCRbeta library. TCRdb ran MiXCR on the PCR reads and lists one entry per CDR3 protein. The sample holds hundreds of thousands of distinct CDR3 sequences, 30% to 35% seen once. Here the sequenced sample was PBMCs from the stem cell graft donor, taken from the stem cell graft. The chain joins TRBV29-1 to TRBJ1-6, with D hard to call. The receptor comes from a human donor who donated a stem cell graft to a child with aplastic anemia. The CDR3 coding sequence is TGCAGCGTCATGATCGGGGTTGGGAATTCACCCCTCCACTTT. It yields the protein CSVMIGVGNSPLHF.